These T cell receptor beta chains were read from a single sample in a study of cytomegalovirus exposure and HLA in healthy donors. Assay used: immunoSEQ multiplex PCR; TCRdb lists only in-frame clones, some missing. The top ten clones hold approximately 2.3% of a sample with about 160,000 clones, roughly 80% of them seen once. The specimen sequenced was PBMCs. Source of these receptors: a man aged 45 to 65 in good health and CMV-seropositive. CDR3s include the opening cysteine and the closing phenylalanine or tryptophan. D genes are given only for firm matches. The size field is filled for only some rows; it gives once, few, many or a size class.

V gene	D gene	clone size	J gene	CDR3 DNA	CDR3 protein
TRBV27	NA	NA	TRBJ2-3	TGTGCCAGCAGTTTCGACGGGGGGCTGTACACAGATACGCAGTATTTT	CASSFDGGLYTDTQYF
TRBV7-9	NA	NA	TRBJ1-3	TGTGCCAGCAGCTTCGCAGGGATGGACACCATATATTTT	CASSFAGMDTIYF
TRBV9	NA	NA	TRBJ1-2	TGTGCCAGCAGCGTAGGAACAGGGCCGGGGTATGGCTACACCTTC	CASSVGTGPGYGYTF
TRBV6-1	NA	NA	TRBJ1-1	TGTGCCAGCAGACCTTCTACAGGGTATGACACTGAAGCTTTCTTT	CASRPSTGYDTEAFF
TRBV4-2	TRBD2	NA	TRBJ2-6	TGTGCCAGCAGCCAAGGGGAGGGCTCTGGGGCCAACGTCCTGACTTTC	CASSQGEGSGANVLTF
TRBV6-1	TRBD2	once	TRBJ2-1	TGTGCCAGCAGTGAAGAACTAGCGGTTTACAATGAGCAGTTCTTC	CASSEELAVYNEQFF
TRBV9	NA	few	TRBJ1-5	TGTGCCAGCAGCTTGACAGGCAGTGGCAATCAGCCCCAGCATTTT	CASSLTGSGNQPQHF
TRBV9	TRBD1	NA	TRBJ2-3	TGTGCCAGCAGCGTGGCGGGACAGGGAAGCGCAGATACGCAGTATTTT	CASSVAGQGSADTQYF
TRBV29-1	NA	NA	TRBJ2-3	TGCAGCGCCTCTCCTGGGCAGATTAGCACAGATACGCAGTATTTT	CSASPGQISTDTQYF
TRBV19	NA	NA	TRBJ1-5	TGTGCCAGTAGTCCCTGGGATCACGGGAGTCAGCCCCAGCATTTT	CASSPWDHGSQPQHF
TRBV6-5	TRBD1	NA	TRBJ1-2	TGTGCCAGCACCTTATCGACAGGGACCCTTCTTGGCTACACCTTC	CASTLSTGTLLGYTF
TRBV10-3	NA	NA	TRBJ1-1	TGTGCCATCAGTGAGGCTGAGGGCGGCACTGAAGCTTTCTTT	CAISEAEGGTEAFF
TRBV9	NA	NA	TRBJ2-1	TGTGCCAGCAGCGTGCTTGGGGGGAGCTCCTACAATGAGCAGTTCTTC	CASSVLGGSSYNEQFF
TRBV19	NA	NA	TRBJ1-2	TGTGCCAGTAGTATAGAAACAGGCCGCTATGGCTACACCTTC	CASSIETGRYGYTF
TRBV9	TRBD1	NA	TRBJ2-7	TGTGCCAGCAGCTTATCCCCTCCCGGGACAGGAAATCTCGAGCAGTACTTC	CASSLSPPGTGNLEQYF
TRBV5-1	NA	NA	TRBJ2-5	TGCGCCAGCAGCTTGGTTTCGGAGCCCCAAGAGACCCAGTACTTC	CASSLVSEPQETQYF
TRBV2	TRBD1	NA	TRBJ1-4	TGTGCCAGCAACCTCGGACAGGGGGCCGCAACTAATGAAAAACTGTTTTTT	CASNLGQGAATNEKLFF
TRBV6-6	NA	NA	TRBJ2-5	TGTGCCAGCAGAGCTACGGAGACCCAGTACTTC	CASRATETQYF
TRBV4-3	NA	NA	TRBJ2-3	TGCGCCAGCAGCCTCCTCGGACAGATCACAGATACGCAGTATTTT	CASSLLGQITDTQYF
TRBV4-3	NA	NA	TRBJ1-6	TGCGCCAGCAGCCAAGATTATGGGCAGCCCATCCTTAGCTCCTATAATTCACCCCTCCACTTT	CASSQDYGQPILSSYNSPLHF
TRBV27	NA	few	TRBJ2-7	TGTGCCAGCAGTTTGACGGGGTGGCACGAGCAGTACTTC	CASSLTGWHEQYF
TRBV4-3	NA	NA	TRBJ1-1	TGCGCCAGCAGCCAAGATTATGGCGACAACTCGAACACTGAAGCTTTCTTT	CASSQDYGDNSNTEAFF
TRBV18	NA	NA	TRBJ1-1	TGTGCCAGCTCACCACCGGGCCAACAGGACCCCACTGAAGCTTTCTTT	CASSPPGQQDPTEAFF
TRBV9	TRBD2	NA	TRBJ2-1	TGTGCCAGCAGCGCACAAGCGGGGGGGTCCTACAATGAGCAGTTCTTC	CASSAQAGGSYNEQFF
TRBV10-3	TRBD1	NA	TRBJ1-5	TGTGCCATCAGTTCCGGGACAGATAGCAATCAGCCCCAGCATTTT	CAISSGTDSNQPQHF
TRBV4-2	TRBD1	NA	TRBJ1-5	TGTGCCAGCAGCCAATCTACAGGGGAAAATCAGCCCCAGCATTTT	CASSQSTGENQPQHF
TRBV6-1	NA	NA	TRBJ2-3	TGTGCCAGCAGTGGATTGACAGCCACAGATACGCAGTATTTT	CASSGLTATDTQYF
TRBV18	NA	NA	TRBJ1-5	TGTGCCAGCTCCCTTCAGGGGACCGGCAATCAGCCCCAGCATTTT	CASSLQGTGNQPQHF
TRBV5-1	NA	few	TRBJ1-1	TGCGCCAGCAGCTTGGTACAGCCAGGCACTGAAGCTTTCTTT	CASSLVQPGTEAFF
TRBV11-3	TRBD1	few	TRBJ1-1	TGTGCCAGCAGCCTCAGGGGGCCGAACACTGAAGCTTTCTTT	CASSLRGPNTEAFF
TRBV9	TRBD2	NA	TRBJ2-3	TGTGCCAGCAGCGTAGCTACGGGGACTAGCGGGGGGGCGGCTCAAGATACGCAGTATTTT	CASSVATGTSGGAAQDTQYF
TRBV2	NA	NA	TRBJ2-7	TGTGCCAGCAGGGCATCTGTGGCAGCGAGCTACGAGCAGTACTTC	CASRASVAASYEQYF
TRBV28	NA	NA	TRBJ1-6	TGTGCCAGCAGTTTAGAAGATTGGCGGAATTCACCCCTCCACTTT	CASSLEDWRNSPLHF
TRBV2	NA	NA	TRBJ1-4	TGTGCCAGCAGTGAATGGGGCCAGGGGAAAAAACTGTTTTTT	CASSEWGQGKKLFF
TRBV14	NA	once	TRBJ1-1	TGTGCCAGCAGCCAGGACAGTCCAAGAATCACTGAAGCTTTCTTT	CASSQDSPRITEAFF
TRBV7-8	TRBD1	NA	TRBJ2-7	TGTGCCAGCAGCTTCCACCGACAGGGATTAACGAGCTTGATCTACGAGCAGTACTTC	CASSFHRQGLTSLIYEQYF
TRBV6-5	NA	NA	TRBJ1-2	TGTGCCAGCAGTTTAAACCGACTGGATGGCTACACCTTC	CASSLNRLDGYTF
TRBV6-1	NA	few	TRBJ2-6	TGTGCCAGCAGTGAAGGGACAGCCTCCTCTGGGGCCAACGTCCTGACTTTC	CASSEGTASSGANVLTF
TRBV9	NA	medium-sized	TRBJ2-1	TGTGCCAGCAGCGTACCGGGGGAAGGGAATGAGCAGTTCTTC	CASSVPGEGNEQFF
TRBV28	TRBD1	NA	TRBJ2-7	TGTGCCAGCAGGCCCACCCCGGGACAGGGCTACGAGCAGTACTTC	CASRPTPGQGYEQYF
TRBV11-2	TRBD2	NA	TRBJ2-3	TGTGCCAGCAGCTGGACTAGCGACCCAGATACGCAGTATTTT	CASSWTSDPDTQYF
TRBV7-7	TRBD2	once	TRBJ2-5	TGTGCTAGCAGCCTTGGACTAGCGGGGGGTCAAGAGACCCAGTACTTC	CASSLGLAGGQETQYF
TRBV27	NA	NA	TRBJ1-5	TGTGCCAGCAGTTTATCTCGGGGGGGTCTTGGCAATCAGCCCCAGCATTTT	CASSLSRGGLGNQPQHF
TRBV18	NA	NA	TRBJ1-5	TGTGCCAGCTCACCACTTGGTCAGGCGGGAAATCAGCCCCAGCATTTT	CASSPLGQAGNQPQHF
TRBV19	NA	NA	TRBJ1-6	TGTGCCAGTAGTAGTACGGACTCCATTAATTCACCCCTCCACTTT	CASSSTDSINSPLHF
TRBV28	NA	NA	TRBJ1-3	TGTGCCAGCAGTTTAGCGGGGGCCGGGCGCACCATATATTTT	CASSLAGAGRTIYF
TRBV7-8	NA	once	TRBJ1-6	TGTGCCAGCAGCTTAGTCGGGGGTTCACCCCTCCACTTT	CASSLVGGSPLHF
TRBV9	NA	NA	TRBJ2-3	TGTGCCAGCAGCGTAGCGGAGCGGCGTGGCACAGATACGCAGTATTTT	CASSVAERRGTDTQYF
TRBV4-3	NA	NA	TRBJ1-5	TGCGCCAGCAGCCAAACGGGGGGCAATCAGCCCCAGCATTTT	CASSQTGGNQPQHF
TRBV5-1	TRBD1	NA	TRBJ1-6	TGCGCCAGCAGCCAAGGGACAGGGGTCAATTCACCCCTCCACTTT	CASSQGTGVNSPLHF
TRBV7-2	NA	NA	TRBJ2-1	TGTGCCAGCAGCTTAGCGGACAGATATGAGCAGTTCTTC	CASSLADRYEQFF
TRBV28	TRBD1	few	TRBJ2-7	TGTGCCAGCAGTTACGACAGGGATTCGGTGGCTTACGAGCAGTACTTC	CASSYDRDSVAYEQYF
TRBV28	NA	NA	TRBJ1-5	TGTGCCAGCAGTTCAGGATCGGCCAATATTGTATATCAGCCCCAGCATTTT	CASSSGSANIVYQPQHF
TRBV10-2	NA	few	TRBJ2-5	TGCGCCAGCAGTTGGGAACAGGGTCGGGAGACCCAGTACTTC	CASSWEQGRETQYF
TRBV19	NA	NA	TRBJ1-5	TGTGCCAGTAGTACCAATACAGGGATCCTAAATCAGCCCCAGCATTTT	CASSTNTGILNQPQHF
TRBV28	NA	few	TRBJ1-2	TGTGCCAGCAGCCTGGGGGGGATTCCGAGGGATGGCTACACCTTC	CASSLGGIPRDGYTF